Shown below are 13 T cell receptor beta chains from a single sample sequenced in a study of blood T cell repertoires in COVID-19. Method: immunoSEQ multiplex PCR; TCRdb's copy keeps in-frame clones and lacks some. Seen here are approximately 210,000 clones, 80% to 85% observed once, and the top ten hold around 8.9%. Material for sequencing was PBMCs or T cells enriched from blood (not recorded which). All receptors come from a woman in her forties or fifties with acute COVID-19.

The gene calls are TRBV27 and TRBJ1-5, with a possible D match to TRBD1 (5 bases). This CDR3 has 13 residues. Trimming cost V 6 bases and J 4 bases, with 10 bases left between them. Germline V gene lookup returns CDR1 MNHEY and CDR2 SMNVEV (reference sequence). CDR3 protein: CASSRTPNQPQHF. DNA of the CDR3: TGTGCCAGCAGCCGGACACCGAATCAGCCCCAGCATTTT.

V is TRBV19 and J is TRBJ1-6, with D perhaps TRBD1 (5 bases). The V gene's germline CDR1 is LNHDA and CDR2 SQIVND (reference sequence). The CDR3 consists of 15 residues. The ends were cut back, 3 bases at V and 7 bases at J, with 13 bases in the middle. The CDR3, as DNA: TGTGCCAGTAGTATCCCCCTGGACAAGAATTCACCCCTCCACTTT. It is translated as CASSIPLDKNSPLHF.

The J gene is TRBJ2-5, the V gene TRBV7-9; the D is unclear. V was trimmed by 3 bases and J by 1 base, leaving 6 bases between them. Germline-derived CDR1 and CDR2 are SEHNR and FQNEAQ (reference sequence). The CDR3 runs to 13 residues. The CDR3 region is CASSLSTQETQYF. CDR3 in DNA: TGTGCCAGCAGCTTGAGTACCCAAGAGACCCAGTACTTC.

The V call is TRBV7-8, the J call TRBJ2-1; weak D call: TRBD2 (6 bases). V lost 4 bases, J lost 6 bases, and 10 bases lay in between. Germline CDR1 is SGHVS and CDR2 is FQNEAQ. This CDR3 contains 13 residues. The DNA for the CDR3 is TGTGCCAGCAGCTCGACTAGATTCAATGAGCAGTTCTTC. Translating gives CASSSTRFNEQFF.

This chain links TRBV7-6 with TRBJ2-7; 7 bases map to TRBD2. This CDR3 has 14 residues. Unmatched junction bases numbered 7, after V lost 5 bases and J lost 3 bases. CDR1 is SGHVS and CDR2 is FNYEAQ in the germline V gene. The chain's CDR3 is CASSAAGERYEQYF. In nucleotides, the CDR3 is TGTGCCAGCAGCGCTGCGGGAGAACGCTACGAGCAGTACTTC.

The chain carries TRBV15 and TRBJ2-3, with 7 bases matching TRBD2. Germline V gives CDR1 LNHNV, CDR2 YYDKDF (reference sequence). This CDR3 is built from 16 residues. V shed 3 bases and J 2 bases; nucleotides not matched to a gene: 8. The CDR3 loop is CATSSPGGGPTDTQYF. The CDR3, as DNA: TGTGCCACCAGCAGCCCTGGGGGGGGACCCACAGATACGCAGTATTTT.

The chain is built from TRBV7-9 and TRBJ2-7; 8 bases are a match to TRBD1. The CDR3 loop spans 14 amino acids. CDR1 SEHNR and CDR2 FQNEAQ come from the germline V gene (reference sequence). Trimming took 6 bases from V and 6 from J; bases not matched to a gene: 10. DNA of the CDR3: TGTGCCAGCAGTATTCGACAGGGGTTTGGCGAGCAGTACTTC. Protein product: CASSIRQGFGEQYF. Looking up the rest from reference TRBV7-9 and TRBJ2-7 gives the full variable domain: DTGVSQNPRHKITKRGQNVTFRCDPISEHNRLYWYRQTLGQGPEFLTYFQNEAQLEKSRLLSDRFSAERPKGSFSTLEIQRTEQGDSAMYLCASSIRQGFGEQYFGPGTRLTVT.

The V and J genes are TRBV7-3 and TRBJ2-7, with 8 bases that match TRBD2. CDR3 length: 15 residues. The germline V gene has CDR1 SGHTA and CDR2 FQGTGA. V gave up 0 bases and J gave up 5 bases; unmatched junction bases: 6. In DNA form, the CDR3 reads TGTGCCAGCAGCTTAACACCCGGGAGGGTAAACGAGCAGTACTTC. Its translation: CASSLTPGRVNEQYF.

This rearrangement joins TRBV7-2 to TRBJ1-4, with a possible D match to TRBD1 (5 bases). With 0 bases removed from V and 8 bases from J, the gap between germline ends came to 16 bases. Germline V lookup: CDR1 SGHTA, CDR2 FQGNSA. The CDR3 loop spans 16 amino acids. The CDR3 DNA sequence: TGTGCCAGCAGCTTAGCTTTGGTCCCAGGGATCGAAAAACTGTTTTTT. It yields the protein CASSLALVPGIEKLFF.

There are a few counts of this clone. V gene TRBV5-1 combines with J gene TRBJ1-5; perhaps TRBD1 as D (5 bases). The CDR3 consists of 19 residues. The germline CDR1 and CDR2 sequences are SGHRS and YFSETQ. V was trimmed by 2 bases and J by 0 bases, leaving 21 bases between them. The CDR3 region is CASSFSFREGTHSNQPQHF. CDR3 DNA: TGCGCCAGCAGCTTCTCTTTCAGGGAGGGGACCCATAGCAATCAGCCCCAGCATTTT.

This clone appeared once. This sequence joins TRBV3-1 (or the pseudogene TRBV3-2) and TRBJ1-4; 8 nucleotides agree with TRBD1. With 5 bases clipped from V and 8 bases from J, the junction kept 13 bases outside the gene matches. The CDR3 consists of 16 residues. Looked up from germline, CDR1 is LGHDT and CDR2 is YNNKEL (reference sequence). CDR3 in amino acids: CASSGAQGAGVEKLFF. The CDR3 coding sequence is TGTGCCAGCAGCGGGGCCCAGGGGGCAGGTGTGGAAAAACTGTTTTTT.

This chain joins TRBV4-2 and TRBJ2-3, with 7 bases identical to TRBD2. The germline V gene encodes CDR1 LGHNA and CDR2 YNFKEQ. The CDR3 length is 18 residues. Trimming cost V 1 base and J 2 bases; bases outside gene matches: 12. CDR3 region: CASSQGGGAGEFTDTQYF. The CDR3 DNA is TGTGCCAGCAGCCAAGGAGGCGGGGCGGGAGAGTTCACAGATACGCAGTATTTT.

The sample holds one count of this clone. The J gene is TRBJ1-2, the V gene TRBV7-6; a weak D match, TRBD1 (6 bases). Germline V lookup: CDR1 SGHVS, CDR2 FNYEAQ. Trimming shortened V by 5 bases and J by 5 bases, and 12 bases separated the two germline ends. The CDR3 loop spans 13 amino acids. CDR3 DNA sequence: TGTGCCAGCAGCCGACCGGGACATTATGGCTACACCTTC. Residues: CASSRPGHYGYTF.